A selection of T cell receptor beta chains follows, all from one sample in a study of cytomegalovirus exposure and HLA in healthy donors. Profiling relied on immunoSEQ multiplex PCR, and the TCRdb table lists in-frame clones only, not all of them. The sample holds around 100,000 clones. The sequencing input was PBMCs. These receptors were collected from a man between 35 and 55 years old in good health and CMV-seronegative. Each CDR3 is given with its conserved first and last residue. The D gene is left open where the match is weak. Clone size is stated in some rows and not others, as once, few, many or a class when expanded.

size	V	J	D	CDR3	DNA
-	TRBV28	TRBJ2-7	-	CASSLSSYEQYF	TGTGCCAGCAGTCTGAGCTCCTACGAGCAGTACTTC
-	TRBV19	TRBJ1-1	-	CASQRGGAFAEAFF	TGTGCCAGTCAAAGGGGGGGCGCATTCGCTGAAGCTTTCTTT
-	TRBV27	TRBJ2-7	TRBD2	CASSPLAGKSYEQYF	TGTGCCAGCAGTCCGTTAGCGGGGAAGTCCTACGAGCAGTACTTC
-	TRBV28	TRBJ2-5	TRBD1	CASSSTDRVETQYF	TGTGCCAGCAGTTCCACGGACAGGGTGGAGACCCAGTACTTC
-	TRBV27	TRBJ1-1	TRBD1	CASSVGQGWNTEAFF	TGTGCCAGCAGCGTGGGACAGGGCTGGAACACTGAAGCTTTCTTT
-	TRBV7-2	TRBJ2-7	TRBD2	CASSSAGGSYEQYF	TGTGCCAGCAGTTCCGCGGGGGGCTCCTACGAGCAGTACTTC
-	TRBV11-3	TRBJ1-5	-	CASSHRQSLHSNQPQHF	TGTGCCAGCAGCCATCGACAGTCTCTTCATAGCAATCAGCCCCAGCATTTT
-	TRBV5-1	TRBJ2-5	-	CASSLSPGPSQETQYF	TGCGCCAGCAGCTTGTCCCCAGGGCCCTCACAAGAGACCCAGTACTTC
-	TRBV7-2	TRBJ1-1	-	CASSLYRQPEAFF	TGTGCCAGCAGCTTATATAGACAGCCTGAAGCTTTCTTT
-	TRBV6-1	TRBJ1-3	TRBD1	CATATGGPFGNTIYF	TGTGCCACCGCAACAGGGGGACCCTTTGGAAACACCATATATTTT
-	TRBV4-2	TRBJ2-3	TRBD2	CASSQGERGGLDTQYF	TGTGCCAGCAGCCAAGGGGAGCGGGGGGGCCTAGATACGCAGTATTTT
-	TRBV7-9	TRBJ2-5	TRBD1	CASSYTGGRETQYF	TGTGCCAGCAGCTATACAGGGGGCAGGGAGACCCAGTACTTC
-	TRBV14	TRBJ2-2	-	CASSQEGASNTGELFF	TGTGCCAGCAGCCAAGAGGGTGCTAGTAACACCGGGGAGCTGTTTTTT
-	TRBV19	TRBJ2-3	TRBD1	CASNPGTGRGTGTQYF	TGTGCCAGTAACCCAGGGACAGGGAGGGGCACAGGTACGCAGTATTTT
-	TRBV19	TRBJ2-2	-	CAAASSRAGELFF	TGTGCCGCGGCGTCCTCCCGGGCCGGGGAGCTGTTTTTT
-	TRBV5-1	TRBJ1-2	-	CASSQETVNYGYTF	TGCGCCAGCAGCCAAGAGACAGTAAACTATGGCTACACCTTC
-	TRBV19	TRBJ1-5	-	CASSSGRGVGNQPQHF	TGTGCCAGTAGTAGTGGTCGGGGGGTCGGCAATCAGCCCCAGCATTTT
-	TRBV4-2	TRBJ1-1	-	CASSRGLLNTEAFF	TGTGCCAGCAGCCGGGGACTGCTGAACACTGAAGCTTTCTTT
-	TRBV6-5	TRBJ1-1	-	CASSYRGINTEAFF	TGTGCCAGCAGTTACCGGGGGATCAACACTGAAGCTTTCTTT
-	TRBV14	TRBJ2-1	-	CASSHRLGRTDYNEQFF	TGTGCCAGCAGCCATCGGCTGGGTCGGACAGATTACAATGAGCAGTTCTTC
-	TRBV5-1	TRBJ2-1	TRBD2	CASSGGGVTNEQFF	TGCGCCAGCAGCGGGGGGGGAGTTACCAATGAGCAGTTCTTC
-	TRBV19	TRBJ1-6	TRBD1	CASRGTGINSPLHF	TGTGCCAGTAGGGGGACAGGAATTAATTCACCCCTCCACTTT
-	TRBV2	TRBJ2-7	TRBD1	CASGDRGLVYEQYF	TGTGCCAGCGGGGACAGGGGGCTGGTGTACGAGCAGTACTTC
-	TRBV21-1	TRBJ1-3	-	CASSKAEPRTGTGNTIYF	TGTGCCAGCAGCAAAGCCGAGCCCCGGACAGGGACTGGAAACACCATATATTTT
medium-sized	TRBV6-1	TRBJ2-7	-	CASSETGLEGEQYF	TGTGCCAGCAGTGAGACAGGACTTGAGGGCGAGCAGTACTTC
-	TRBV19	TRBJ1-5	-	CASSSGGGNQPQHF	TGTGCCAGTAGTAGTGGGGGGGGGAATCAGCCCCAGCATTTT
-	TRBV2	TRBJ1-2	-	CASVAEYGYTF	TGTGCCAGCGTAGCCGAATATGGCTACACCTTC
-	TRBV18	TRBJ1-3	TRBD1	CASSPTRGTGAGNTIYF	TGTGCCAGCTCACCGACCCGAGGGACAGGTGCTGGAAACACCATATATTTT
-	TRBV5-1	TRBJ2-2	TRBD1	CASSLQGATNTGELFF	TGCGCCAGCAGCTTACAGGGGGCAACGAACACCGGGGAGCTGTTTTTT
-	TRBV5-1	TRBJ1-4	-	CASSPTGATNEKLFF	TGCGCCAGCAGCCCTACAGGTGCAACTAATGAAAAACTGTTTTTT
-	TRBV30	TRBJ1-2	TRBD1	CAWRGQGSYGYTF	TGTGCCTGGAGGGGACAGGGGAGCTATGGCTACACCTTC